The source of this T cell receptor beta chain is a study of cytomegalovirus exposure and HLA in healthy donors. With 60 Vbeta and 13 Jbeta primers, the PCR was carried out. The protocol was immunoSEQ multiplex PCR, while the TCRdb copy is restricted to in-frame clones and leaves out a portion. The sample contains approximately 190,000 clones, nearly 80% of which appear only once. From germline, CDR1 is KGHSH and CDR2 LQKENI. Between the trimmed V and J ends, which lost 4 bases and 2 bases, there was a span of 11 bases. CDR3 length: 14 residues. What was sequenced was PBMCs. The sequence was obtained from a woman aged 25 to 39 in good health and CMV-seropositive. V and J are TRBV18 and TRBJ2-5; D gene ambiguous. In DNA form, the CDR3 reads TGTGCCAGCTCACGTGCGAGTAATCAAGAGACCCAGTACTTC. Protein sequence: CASSRASNQETQYF. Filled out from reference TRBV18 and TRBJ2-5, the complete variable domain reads NAGVMQNPRHLVRRRGQEARLRCSPMKGHSHVYWYRQLPEEGLKFMVYLQKENIIDESGMPKERFSAEFPKEGPSILRIQQVVRGDSAAYFCASSRASNQETQYFGPGTRLLVL.